This T cell receptor beta chain was found in a study of shared clonotypes between healthy human individuals. Naive-designated CD8 cells lacked CD45RO, were positively enriched for CCR7, and omitted terminally differentiated effector memory CD45RA+ cells. TCRdb's table, derived via immunoSEQ multiplex PCR, lists solely in-frame clones and lacks some. The sample has some 2,000,000 clones, just under 95% seen once. This CDR3 is 15 amino acids long. With V trimmed by 5 bases and J by 5 bases, 5 bases remained unmatched. In germline, CDR1 is SGHVS, CDR2 FNYEAQ. The sequenced sample consisted of naive CD8+ T cells sorted from blood. The V and J genes are TRBV7-6 and TRBJ2-1; 11 bases are a match to TRBD1. The receptor was derived from a man between 18 and 35 years old in good health. The CDR3 loop reads CASSDGTGGDNEQFF. In DNA form, the CDR3 reads TGTGCCAGCAGCGACGGGACAGGGGGAGACAATGAGCAGTTCTTC.